This TCR beta chain came from a study of blood T cell repertoires in COVID-19. Study details: COVID-19 samples from acute and convalescent phases originated in the United States, Italy and Spain.

Followed longitudinally, the Seattle patients had been enrolled during active infection. In the original processing: Amplification of reference gene primers provided the estimated nucleated cell counts. TCRdb's copy holds only in-frame clones and misses some; the assay was immunoSEQ multiplex PCR. That table supplies the V and J calls and clone size; D and trimming were determined from the DNA. The table lists 250,000 to 350,000 clones, 85% to 90% of them singletons. Germline lookup yields CDR1 LNHDA and CDR2 SQIVND (reference sequence). The CDR3 has 15 amino acids. The V gene end was trimmed by 3 bases and the J gene end by 10 bases; junction bases not matched to a gene: 12.

This sequence was found in a woman aged 25 to 39 with COVID-19, enrolled during active disease. The sequenced sample was peripheral blood. This rearrangement joins TRBV19 to TRBJ2-1, with 7 bases matching TRBD2. The CDR3 DNA reads as TGTGCCAGTAGTATTCCCGGGAGGACCCCCCGAGAGCAGTTCTTC. Translating it yields CASSIPGRTPREQFF.